Here is one T cell receptor beta chain with its context. Its antigen is as yet unknown. This sample stems from a study of cytomegalovirus exposure and HLA in healthy donors. Clones were sequenced by immunoSEQ multiplex PCR, and TCRdb holds only the in-frame ones, with some missing. The sample includes about 98,000 clones, 85% to 95% seen only once; the top ten take around 0.85%. Trimming removed 3 bases from V and 2 bases from J; junction bases left unmatched: 5. CDR3 length equals 16 residues. The germline V gene encodes CDR1 LGHNA and CDR2 YSLEER. While the first cohort had fewer than 850 subjects, the donors belonged to the separate validation cohort of over a hundred subjects. General study findings and limits: Cytomegalovirus association was listed for around 170 TCR beta chains.

Sequenced sample: PBMCs. This chain links TRBV4-3 with TRBJ1-1, with 11 bases lining up with TRBD1. The sequence was obtained from a woman younger than 35 in good health and CMV-seronegative. The CDR3 DNA is TGCGCCAGCAGCCAGGGACAGGGGGTTATCAACACTGAAGCTTTCTTT. This sequence encodes CASSQGQGVINTEAFF.